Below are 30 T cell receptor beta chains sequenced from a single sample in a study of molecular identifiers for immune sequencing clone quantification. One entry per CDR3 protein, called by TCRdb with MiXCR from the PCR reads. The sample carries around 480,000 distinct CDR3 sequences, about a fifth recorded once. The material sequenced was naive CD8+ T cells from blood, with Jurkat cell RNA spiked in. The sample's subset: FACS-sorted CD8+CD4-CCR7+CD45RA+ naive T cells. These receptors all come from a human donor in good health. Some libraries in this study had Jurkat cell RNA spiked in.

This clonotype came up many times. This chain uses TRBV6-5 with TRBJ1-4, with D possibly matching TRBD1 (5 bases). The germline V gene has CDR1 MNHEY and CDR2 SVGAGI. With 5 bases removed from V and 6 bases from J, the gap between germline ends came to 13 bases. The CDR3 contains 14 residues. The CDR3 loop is CASSHQGGHEKLFF. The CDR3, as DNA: TGTGCCAGCAGTCACCAGGGCGGACATGAAAAACTGTTTTTT.

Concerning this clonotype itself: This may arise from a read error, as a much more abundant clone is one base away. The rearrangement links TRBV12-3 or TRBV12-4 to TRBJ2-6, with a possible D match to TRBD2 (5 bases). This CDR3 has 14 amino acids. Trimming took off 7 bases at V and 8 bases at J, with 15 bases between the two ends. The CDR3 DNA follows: TGTGCCAGCAAGGAGGCCACCGAGCCCAACGTCCTGACTTTC. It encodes CASKEATEPNVLTF.

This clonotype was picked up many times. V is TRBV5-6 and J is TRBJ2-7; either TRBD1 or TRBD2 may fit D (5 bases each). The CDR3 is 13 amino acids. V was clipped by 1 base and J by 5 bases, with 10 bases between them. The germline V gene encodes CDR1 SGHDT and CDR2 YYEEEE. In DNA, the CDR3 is TGTGCCAGCAGCTTGTGGGGGTCCGACGAGCAGTACTTC. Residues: CASSLWGSDEQYF.

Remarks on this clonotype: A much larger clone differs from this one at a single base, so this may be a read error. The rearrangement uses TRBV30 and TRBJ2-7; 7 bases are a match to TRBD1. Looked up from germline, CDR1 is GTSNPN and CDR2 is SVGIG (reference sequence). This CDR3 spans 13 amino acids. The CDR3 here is CAWSRDRIYGQYF. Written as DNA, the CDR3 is TGTGCCTGGAGCCGGGACAGAATATACGGGCAGTACTTC.

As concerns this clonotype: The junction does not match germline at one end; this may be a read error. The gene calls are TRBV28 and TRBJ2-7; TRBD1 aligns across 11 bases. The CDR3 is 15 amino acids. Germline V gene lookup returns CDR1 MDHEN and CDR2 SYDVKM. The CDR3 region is CAGSPRTGGIYEQYF. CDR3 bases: TGTGCCGGCAGTCCCAGGACAGGGGGCATATACGAGCAGTACTTC.

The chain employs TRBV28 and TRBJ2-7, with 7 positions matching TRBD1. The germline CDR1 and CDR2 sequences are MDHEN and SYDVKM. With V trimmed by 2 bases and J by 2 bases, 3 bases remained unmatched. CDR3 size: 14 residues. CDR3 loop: CASSLGQDTYEQYF. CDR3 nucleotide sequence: TGTGCCAGCAGTTTAGGACAGGATACCTACGAGCAGTACTTC.

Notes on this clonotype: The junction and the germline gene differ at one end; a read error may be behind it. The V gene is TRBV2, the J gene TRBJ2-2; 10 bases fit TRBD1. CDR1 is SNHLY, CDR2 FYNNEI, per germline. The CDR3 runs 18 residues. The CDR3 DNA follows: TGTGCCAGCAGTGAAGATCGCGACAGGGGGCGTAGCACCGGGGGGCTGTTTTTT. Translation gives CASSEDRDRGRSTGGLFF.

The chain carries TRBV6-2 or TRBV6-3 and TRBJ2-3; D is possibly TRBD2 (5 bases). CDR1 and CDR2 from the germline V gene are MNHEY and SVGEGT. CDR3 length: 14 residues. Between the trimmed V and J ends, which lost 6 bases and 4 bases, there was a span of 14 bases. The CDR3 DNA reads TGTGCCAGCAGCTGGACTGCTAGCTCAGATACGCAGTATTTT. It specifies CASSWTASSDTQYF.

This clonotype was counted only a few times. This CDR3 reads CASHPGGEAFF. The CDR3 DNA sequence: TGTGCCAGCCACCCGGGGGGTGAAGCTTTCTTT. The chain recombines TRBV2 with TRBJ1-1, with D maybe TRBD1 (5 bases). Trimming pared 8 bases from V and 7 bases from J, leaving 11 bases between. The CDR3 contains 11 residues. Per germline, CDR1 SNHLY and CDR2 FYNNEI.

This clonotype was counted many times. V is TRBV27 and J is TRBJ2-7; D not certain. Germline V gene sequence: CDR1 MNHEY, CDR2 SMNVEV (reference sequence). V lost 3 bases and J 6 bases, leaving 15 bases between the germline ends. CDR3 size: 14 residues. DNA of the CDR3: TGTGCCAGCAGTTTGTTACAGAGCGACTCCGAGCAGTACTTC. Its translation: CASSLLQSDSEQYF.

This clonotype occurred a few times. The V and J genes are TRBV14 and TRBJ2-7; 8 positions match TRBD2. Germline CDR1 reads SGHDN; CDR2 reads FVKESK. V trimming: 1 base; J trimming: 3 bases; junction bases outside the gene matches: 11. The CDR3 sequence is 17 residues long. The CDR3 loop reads CASSQGIGTSGLYEQYF. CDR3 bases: TGTGCCAGCAGCCAAGGTATCGGTACTAGCGGCCTCTACGAGCAGTACTTC.

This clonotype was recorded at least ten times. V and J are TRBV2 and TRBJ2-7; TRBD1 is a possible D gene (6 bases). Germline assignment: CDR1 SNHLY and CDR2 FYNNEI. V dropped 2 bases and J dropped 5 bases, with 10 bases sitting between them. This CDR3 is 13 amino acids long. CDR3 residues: CASSEWGPHEQYF. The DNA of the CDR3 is TGTGCCAGCAGTGAATGGGGGCCCCACGAGCAGTACTTC. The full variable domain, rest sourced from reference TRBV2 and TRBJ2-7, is EPEVTQTPSHQVTQMGQEVILRCVPISNHLYFYWYRQILGQKVEFLVSFYNNEISEKSEIFDDQFSVERPDGSNFTLKIRSTKLEDSAMYFCASSEWGPHEQYFGPGTRLTVT.

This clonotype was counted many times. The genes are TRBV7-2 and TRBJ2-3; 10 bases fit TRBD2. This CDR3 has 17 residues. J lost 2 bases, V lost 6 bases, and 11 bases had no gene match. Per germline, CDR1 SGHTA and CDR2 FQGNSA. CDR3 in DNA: TGTGCCAGCAGTACAGGGCCTAGCGGGGGCTACACAGATACGCAGTATTTT. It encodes CASSTGPSGGYTDTQYF.

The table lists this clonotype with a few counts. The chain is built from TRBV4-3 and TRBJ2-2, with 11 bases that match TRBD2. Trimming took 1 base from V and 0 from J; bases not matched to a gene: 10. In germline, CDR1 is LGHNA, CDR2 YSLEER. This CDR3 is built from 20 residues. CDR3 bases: TGCGCCAGCAGCCAAGGCGTACTAGCGGGGGTTTCCGCGAACACCGGGGAGCTGTTTTTT. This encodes CASSQGVLAGVSANTGELFF.

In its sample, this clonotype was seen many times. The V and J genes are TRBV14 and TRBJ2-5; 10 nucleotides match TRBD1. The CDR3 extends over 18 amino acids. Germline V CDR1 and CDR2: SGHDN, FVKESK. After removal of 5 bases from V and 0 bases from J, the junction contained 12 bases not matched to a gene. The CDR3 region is CASSNLPPGQGYQETQYF. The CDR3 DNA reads TGTGCCAGCAGCAACTTGCCCCCGGGACAGGGGTACCAAGAGACCCAGTACTTC.

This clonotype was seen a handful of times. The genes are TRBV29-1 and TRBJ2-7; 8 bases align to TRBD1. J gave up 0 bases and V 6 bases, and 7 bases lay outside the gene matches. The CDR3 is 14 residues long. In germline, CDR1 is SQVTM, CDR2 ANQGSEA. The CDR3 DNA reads TGCAGCGTAGACGGACAGGGCAGCTCCTACGAGCAGTACTTC. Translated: CSVDGQGSSYEQYF.

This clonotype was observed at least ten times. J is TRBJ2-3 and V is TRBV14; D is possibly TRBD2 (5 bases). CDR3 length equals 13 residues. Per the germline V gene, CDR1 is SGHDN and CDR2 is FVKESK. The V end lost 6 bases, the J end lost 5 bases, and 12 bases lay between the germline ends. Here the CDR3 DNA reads TGTGCCAGCAGTGCGGGCCGTTTAGATACGCAGTATTTT. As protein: CASSAGRLDTQYF.

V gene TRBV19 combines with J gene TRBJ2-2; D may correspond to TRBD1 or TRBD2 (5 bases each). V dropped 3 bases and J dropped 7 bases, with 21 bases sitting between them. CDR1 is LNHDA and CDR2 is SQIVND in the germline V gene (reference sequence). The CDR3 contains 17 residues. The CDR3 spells CASSIARGSLSGGELFF. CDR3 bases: TGTGCCAGTAGTATCGCCCGGGGCAGTCTAAGTGGCGGGGAGCTGTTTTTT.

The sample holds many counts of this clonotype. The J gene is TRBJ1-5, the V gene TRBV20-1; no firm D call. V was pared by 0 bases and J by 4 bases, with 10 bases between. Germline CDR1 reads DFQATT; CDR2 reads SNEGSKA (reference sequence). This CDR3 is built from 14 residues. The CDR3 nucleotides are TGCAGTGCTAGAGATAGGTTGCCGAATCAGCCCCAGCATTTT. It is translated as CSARDRLPNQPQHF.

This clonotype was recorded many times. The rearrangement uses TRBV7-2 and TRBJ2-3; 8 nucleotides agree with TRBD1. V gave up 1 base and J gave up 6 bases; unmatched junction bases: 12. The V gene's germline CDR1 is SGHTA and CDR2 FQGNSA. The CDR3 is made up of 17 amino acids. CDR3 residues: CASSLGAGGAVSDTQYF. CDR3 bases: TGTGCCAGCAGCTTAGGGGCAGGGGGCGCCGTATCGGATACGCAGTATTTT.

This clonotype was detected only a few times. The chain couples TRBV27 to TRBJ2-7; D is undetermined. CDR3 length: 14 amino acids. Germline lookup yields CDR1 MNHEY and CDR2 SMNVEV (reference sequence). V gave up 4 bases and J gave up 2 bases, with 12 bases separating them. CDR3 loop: CASSWAGPPYEQYF. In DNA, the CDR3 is TGTGCCAGCAGTTGGGCCGGTCCCCCCTACGAGCAGTACTTC.

CDR3 sequence: CASSLETGRYTEAFF. In DNA, the CDR3 is TGTGCCAGCAGCCTAGAGACAGGGAGGTACACTGAAGCTTTCTTT. The V call is TRBV14, the J call TRBJ1-1, with 7 nucleotides matching TRBD1. CDR1 is SGHDN, CDR2 FVKESK, per germline. There are 15 residues in the CDR3. With V trimmed by 4 bases and J by 3 bases, 8 bases remained unmatched. The variable domain in full, with the rest retrieved from reference TRBV14 and TRBJ1-1, is EAGVTQFPSHSVIEKGQTVTLRCDPISGHDNLYWYRRVMGKEIKFLLHFVKESKQDESGMPNNRFLAERTGGTYSTLKVQPAELEDSGVYFCASSLETGRYTEAFFGQGTRLTVV.

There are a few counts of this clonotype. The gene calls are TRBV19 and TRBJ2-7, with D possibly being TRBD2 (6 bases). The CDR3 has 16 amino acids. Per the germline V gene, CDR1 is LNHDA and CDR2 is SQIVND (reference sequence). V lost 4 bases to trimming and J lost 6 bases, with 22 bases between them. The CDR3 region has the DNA TGTGCCAGTAGTAACGACGTTGGGACTGGCAGCGCCGAGCAGTACTTC. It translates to CASSNDVGTGSAEQYF.

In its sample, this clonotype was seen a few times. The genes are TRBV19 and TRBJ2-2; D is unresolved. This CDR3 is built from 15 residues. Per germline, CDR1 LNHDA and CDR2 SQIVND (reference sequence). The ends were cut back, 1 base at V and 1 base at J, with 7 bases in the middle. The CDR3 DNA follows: TGTGCCAGTAGTATAGTGGAGCAGAACACCGGGGAGCTGTTTTTT. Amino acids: CASSIVEQNTGELFF.

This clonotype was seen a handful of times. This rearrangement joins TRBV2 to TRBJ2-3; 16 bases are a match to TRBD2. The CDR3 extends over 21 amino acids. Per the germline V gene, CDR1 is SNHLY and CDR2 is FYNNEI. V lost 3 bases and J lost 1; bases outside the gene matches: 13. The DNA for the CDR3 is TGTGCCAGCAGTGAGGCGCCACCCGGGACTAGCGGGAGGGAGGGCACAGATACGCAGTATTTT. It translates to CASSEAPPGTSGREGTDTQYF.

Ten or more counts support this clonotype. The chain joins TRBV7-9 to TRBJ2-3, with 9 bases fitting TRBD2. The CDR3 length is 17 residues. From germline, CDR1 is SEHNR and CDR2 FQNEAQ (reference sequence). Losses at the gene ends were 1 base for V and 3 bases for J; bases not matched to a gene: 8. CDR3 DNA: TGTGCCAGCAGCTTAGGATCAGCGGGGGGTCCGACAGATACGCAGTATTTT. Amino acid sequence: CASSLGSAGGPTDTQYF. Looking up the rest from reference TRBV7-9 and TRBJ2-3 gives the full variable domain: DTGVSQNPRHKITKRGQNVTFRCDPISEHNRLYWYRQTLGQGPEFLTYFQNEAQLEKSRLLSDRFSAERPKGSFSTLEIQRTEQGDSAMYLCASSLGSAGGPTDTQYFGPGTRLTVL.

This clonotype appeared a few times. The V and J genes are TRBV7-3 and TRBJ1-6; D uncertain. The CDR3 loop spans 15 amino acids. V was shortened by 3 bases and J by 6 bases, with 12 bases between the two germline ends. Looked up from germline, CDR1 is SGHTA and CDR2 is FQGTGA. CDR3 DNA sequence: TGTGCCAGCAGCTTTCTGGGTGGAGGTAATTCACCCCTCCACTTT. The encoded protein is CASSFLGGGNSPLHF.

CDR3 sequence reads: CASSAETGEEYEQYF. The CDR3, as DNA: TGTGCCAGCAGCGCCGAGACAGGGGAAGAGTACGAGCAGTACTTC. The chain has TRBV7-6 and TRBJ2-7, with TRBD1 matching 8 bases. With V trimmed by 5 bases and J by 4 bases, 10 bases remained unmatched. Germline V gives CDR1 SGHVS, CDR2 FNYEAQ. The CDR3 has 15 residues.

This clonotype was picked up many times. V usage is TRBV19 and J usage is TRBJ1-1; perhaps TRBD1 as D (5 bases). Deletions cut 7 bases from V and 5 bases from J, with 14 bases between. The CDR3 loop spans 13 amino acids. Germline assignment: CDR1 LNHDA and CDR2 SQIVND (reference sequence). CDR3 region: CASNPPGATEAFF. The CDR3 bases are TGTGCCAGTAACCCTCCCGGGGCGACTGAAGCTTTCTTT.

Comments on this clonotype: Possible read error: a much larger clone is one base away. The CDR3 loop is CAGSEWLNGNQPQHF. The CDR3, as DNA: TGTGCCGGCAGTGAATGGTTAAATGGCAATCAGCCCCAGCATTTT. The genes are TRBV6-1 and TRBJ1-5; D gene unclear. This CDR3 region has 15 residues. Germline loops: CDR1 MNHNS, CDR2 SASEGT.